Below, 21 T cell receptor beta chains from the same sample are listed, as sequenced in a study of shared clonotypes between healthy human individuals. TCRdb keeps only in-frame clones here, not all; method: immunoSEQ multiplex PCR. The table has 2 million to 2.5 million clones, 80% to 95% seen once. Material: naive CD4+ T cells from PBMCs. Stated subset: CD45RA+ positively selected. These receptors originate from a man between 18 and 29 years old in good health. Some clones in this sample may be carry-over from other donors' samples.

The V call is TRBV19, the J call TRBJ1-5; D not certain. V lost 5 bases, J lost 2 bases, and 13 bases lay in between. The CDR3 length is 15 residues. Germline loops: CDR1 LNHDA, CDR2 SQIVND (reference sequence). The CDR3 here is CASSRTGPGNQPQHF. CDR3 DNA sequence: TGTGCCAGTAGTCGGACTGGGCCAGGCAATCAGCCCCAGCATTTT.

For this clone: Other DNA sequences in the same sample also yield this CDR3. This chain connects TRBV5-4 to TRBJ2-1; 10 bases map to TRBD2. Germline V lookup: CDR1 SGHNT, CDR2 YYREEE (reference sequence). This CDR3 comprises 15 residues. V dropped 1 base and J dropped 4; count of bases not matched to a gene: 2. The CDR3 DNA follows: TGTGCCAGCAGCTTGACTAGCGGGGTATACAATGAGCAGTTCTTC. Translated, it gives CASSLTSGVYNEQFF.

Worth noting for this clone: The identical CDR3 is also encoded by other nucleotide sequences in the sample. The gene calls are TRBV5-5 and TRBJ2-2; D call uncertain. The CDR3 has 14 residues. The V gene's germline CDR1 is SGHKS and CDR2 YYEKEE (reference sequence). The V end was cut by 0 bases, the J end by 0 bases, with 3 bases between. CDR3 in amino acids: CASSLGPNTGELFF. CDR3 in DNA: TGTGCCAGCAGCTTGGGACCGAACACCGGGGAGCTGTTTTTT.

The rearrangement links TRBV28 to TRBJ2-2; D is possibly TRBD1 (6 bases). Germline V CDR1 and CDR2: MDHEN, SYDVKM. This CDR3 comprises 15 residues. The V gene lost 6 bases and the J gene lost 3 bases, with 14 bases spanning the gap. The CDR3 reads CASRPHEGDTGELFF. The CDR3 DNA reads as TGTGCCAGCAGACCCCACGAGGGGGACACCGGGGAGCTGTTTTTT.

This chain connects TRBV10-1 to TRBJ2-7; D may be TRBD1 (5 bases). The germline V gene has CDR1 WNHNN and CDR2 SYGVQD (reference sequence). Trimming cost V 6 bases and J 4 bases, with 10 bases left between them. CDR3 length equals 12 residues. CDR3 protein: CASSNTGYEQYF. The CDR3 DNA reads as TGCGCCAGCAGCAACACAGGTTACGAGCAGTACTTC.

Points on this clone: Other nucleotide sequences from this sample produce the same CDR3. The chain couples TRBV5-1 to TRBJ2-2; the match to TRBD1 covers 8 bases. Germline CDR1 SGHRS, CDR2 YFSETQ. The V and J ends lost 0 bases and 3 bases, in that order; junction bases with no gene match: 4. The CDR3 length is 16 residues. CDR3 amino acids: CASSLAAGGYTGELFF. The DNA for the CDR3 is TGCGCCAGCAGCTTGGCAGCAGGGGGCTACACCGGGGAGCTGTTTTTT.

This chain uses TRBV27 with TRBJ2-1; no reliable D call. The CDR3 extends over 11 amino acids. V gave up 8 bases and J gave up 7 bases, with 9 bases separating them. The germline V gene encodes CDR1 MNHEY and CDR2 SMNVEV (reference sequence). The CDR3 loop is CASSIGNEQFF. CDR3 DNA sequence: TGTGCCAGCTCCATAGGTAATGAGCAGTTCTTC.

The chain carries TRBV2 and TRBJ2-1; TRBD2 is a possible D gene (5 bases). This CDR3 is 14 amino acids long. Trimming took 1 base from V and 6 from J, leaving 10 bases between them. Germline loops: CDR1 SNHLY, CDR2 FYNNEI. CDR3 DNA: TGTGCCAGCAGTGAAGGTGGAGGCCCCAATGAGCAGTTCTTC. Amino acid sequence: CASSEGGGPNEQFF.

With respect to this clone: This sample also contains other DNA sequences that code for the same CDR3. V is TRBV28 and J is TRBJ1-4, with TRBD1 as a possible D gene (5 bases). The CDR3 runs to 12 residues. The germline gives CDR1 MDHEN, CDR2 SYDVKM. V was trimmed by 3 bases and J by 7 bases, leaving 6 bases between them. CDR3 loop: CASSLGGEKLFF. CDR3 DNA: TGTGCCAGCAGTTTGGGGGGTGAAAAACTGTTTTTT.

A word on this clone: Other nucleotide sequences in the sample specify the same CDR3. V and J are TRBV28 and TRBJ2-1, with no clear D. The CDR3 consists of 12 residues. CDR1 and CDR2 from the germline V gene are MDHEN and SYDVKM. Trimming took 3 bases from V and 4 from J, leaving 4 bases between them. CDR3 region: CASSFAYNEQFF. For the CDR3, the DNA is TGTGCCAGCAGTTTTGCTTACAATGAGCAGTTCTTC.

This clone appeared once. This chain joins TRBV4-3 and TRBJ1-4, with 7 positions matching TRBD1. Germline V gives CDR1 LGHNA, CDR2 YSLEER. V lost 4 bases and J lost 8; bases outside the gene matches: 13. The CDR3 covers 16 residues. The CDR3 DNA follows: TGCGCCAGCAGCCCCCGCCGACAGGGAGAAGGAGAAAAACTGTTTTTT. Protein product: CASSPRRQGEGEKLFF.

The J gene is TRBJ2-1, the V gene TRBV12-5, with 9 bases fitting TRBD2. The germline V gene has CDR1 LGHNT and CDR2 FRNRAP. The CDR3 spans 16 residues. The J segment lost 10 bases and the V segment lost 4 bases, leaving 14 bases of the junction unmatched. The CDR3 DNA follows: TGTGCTAGTGGTTCCCCCGTTGGTAGCGGGAGCTACGAGCAGTTCTTC. It specifies CASGSPVGSGSYEQFF.

V usage is TRBV6-5 and J usage is TRBJ1-2; TRBD1 matches at 7 bases. The CDR3 spans 13 residues. Germline V gene lookup returns CDR1 MNHEY and CDR2 SVGAGI. Trimming at V came to 2 bases and at J to 7 bases, leaving 4 bases not matched to a gene. This CDR3 reads CASSYDRVAGYTF. CDR3 in DNA: TGTGCCAGCAGTTACGACAGGGTGGCTGGCTACACCTTC.

The chain's CDR3 is CASSFNRDINSNQPQHF. In DNA, the CDR3 is TGTGCCAGCAGCTTTAACCGGGACATCAATAGCAATCAGCCCCAGCATTTT. The chain links TRBV11-2 to TRBJ1-5, with a tentative D call TRBD1 (6 bases). This CDR3 has 17 residues. V shed 3 bases and J shed 0 bases, with 15 bases lying between them. Germline CDR1 reads SGHAT; CDR2 reads FQNNGV.

The chain has TRBV10-3 and TRBJ2-1; D gene uncertain. CDR3 length: 16 amino acids. Germline assignment: CDR1 ENHRY and CDR2 SYGVKD. Trimming pared 1 base from V and 7 bases from J, leaving 17 bases between. The CDR3, as DNA: TGTGCCATCAGTGAGTTGGCAGGTGGGCTTCGGAATGAGCAGTTCTTC. Its translation is CAISELAGGLRNEQFF.

The chain has TRBV25-1 and TRBJ2-5; 7 nucleotides align to TRBD2. This CDR3 has 13 residues. Per germline, CDR1 MGHDK and CDR2 SYGVNS. J gave up 6 bases and V 3 bases, and 4 bases lay outside the gene matches. In nucleotides, the CDR3 is TGTGCCAGCAGTGACGGGGGGAGGAAGACCCAGTACTTC. Amino acid sequence: CASSDGGRKTQYF.

This clone was seen a single time. V usage is TRBV7-8 and J usage is TRBJ2-3; 10 bases line up with TRBD2. The CDR3 length is 18 residues. CDR1 and CDR2 (germline): SGHVS, FQNEAQ. V dropped 3 bases and J dropped 2; count of bases not matched to a gene: 11. The CDR3 bases are TGTGCCAGCAGCTTGATTCCAGCGGGAGGGGGCTTCACAGATACGCAGTATTTT. Protein: CASSLIPAGGGFTDTQYF.

The rearrangement links TRBV19 to TRBJ1-2; 9 nucleotides align to TRBD1. V dropped 6 bases and J dropped 5; count of bases not matched to a gene: 4. CDR1 is LNHDA, CDR2 SQIVND, per germline (reference sequence). The CDR3 consists of 13 residues. The CDR3 region is CASRIQGAYGYTF. The CDR3 bases are TGTGCCAGTAGGATACAGGGGGCGTATGGCTACACCTTC.

The chain links TRBV9 to TRBJ2-3; D is ambiguous. The CDR3 extends over 15 amino acids. Trimming removed 0 bases at V and 0 bases at J, with 8 bases between. Germline V gives CDR1 SGDLS, CDR2 YYNGEE. The CDR3 DNA reads TGTGCCAGCAGCGTAGGTTCAAGTAGCACAGATACGCAGTATTTT. Its translation is CASSVGSSSTDTQYF.

The chain recombines TRBV5-5 with TRBJ2-2; 12 positions agree with TRBD2. Per the germline V gene, CDR1 is SGHKS and CDR2 is YYEKEE (reference sequence). CDR3 length: 17 residues. V was pared by 3 bases and J by 6 bases, with 9 bases of the junction left unmatched. This CDR3 reads CASSSTRLAGVSGELFF. The CDR3 bases are TGTGCCAGCAGCTCAACCAGACTAGCGGGAGTCTCCGGGGAGCTGTTTTTT.

The rearrangement uses TRBV7-2 and TRBJ1-5; D is undetermined. V lost 3 bases, J lost 1 base, and 4 bases lay in between. Per germline, CDR1 SGHTA and CDR2 FQGNSA. The CDR3 length is 13 residues. The CDR3 nucleotides read TGTGCCAGCAGCTTTAACAGCAATCAGCCCCAGCATTTT. This translates into CASSFNSNQPQHF.